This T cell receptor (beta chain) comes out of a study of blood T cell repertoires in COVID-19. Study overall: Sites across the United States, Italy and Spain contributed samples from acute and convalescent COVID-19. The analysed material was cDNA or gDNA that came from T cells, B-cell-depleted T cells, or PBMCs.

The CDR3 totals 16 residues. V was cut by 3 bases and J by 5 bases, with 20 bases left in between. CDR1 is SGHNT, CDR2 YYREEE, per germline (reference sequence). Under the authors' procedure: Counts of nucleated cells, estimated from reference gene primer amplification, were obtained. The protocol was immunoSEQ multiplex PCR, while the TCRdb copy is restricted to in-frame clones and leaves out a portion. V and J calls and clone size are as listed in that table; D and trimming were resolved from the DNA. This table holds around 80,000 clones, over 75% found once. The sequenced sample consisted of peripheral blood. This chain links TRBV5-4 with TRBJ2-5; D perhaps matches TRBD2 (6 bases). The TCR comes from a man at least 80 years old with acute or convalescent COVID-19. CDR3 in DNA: TGTGCCAGCAGCTCCGGACTAATAACCTTCGGGGAGACCCAGTACTTC. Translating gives CASSSGLITFGETQYF.